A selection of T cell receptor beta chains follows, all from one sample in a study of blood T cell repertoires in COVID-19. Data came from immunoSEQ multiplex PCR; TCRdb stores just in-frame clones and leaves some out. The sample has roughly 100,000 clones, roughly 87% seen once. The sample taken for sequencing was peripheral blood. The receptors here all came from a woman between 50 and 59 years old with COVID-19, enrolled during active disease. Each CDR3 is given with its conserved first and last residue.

CDR3: CASSLRAGSSYEQYF; V: TRBV7-3; J: TRBJ2-7
CDR3: CATKGQGENTIYF; V: TRBV15; J: TRBJ1-3
CDR3: CSGSQGGNTEAFF; V: TRBV29-1; J: TRBJ1-1
CDR3: CASSGRTNYGYTF; V: TRBV2; J: TRBJ1-2
CDR3: CASRTTSGEDTQYF; V: TRBV6-5; J: TRBJ2-3
CDR3: CASSQDGTGGQPQHF; V: TRBV4-2; J: TRBJ1-5
CDR3: CASSTEGFGANVLTF; V: TRBV6-5; J: TRBJ2-6
CDR3: CAWKDNNEKLFF; V: TRBV30; J: TRBJ1-4
CDR3: CASSKSGPPLGNTIYF; V: TRBV21-1; J: TRBJ1-3
CDR3: CATSQGGQPQHF; V: TRBV19; J: TRBJ1-5
CDR3: CASQVYRNQPQHF; V: TRBV28; J: TRBJ1-5
CDR3: CAISVGSHSNTEAFF; V: TRBV10-3; J: TRBJ1-1
CDR3: CASSGQASNYGYTF; V: TRBV27; J: TRBJ1-2
CDR3: CASSQGTAVDEQYF; V: TRBV3-1/TRBV3-2; J: TRBJ2-7
CDR3: CASSPRDRMRGYTF; V: TRBV3-1/TRBV3-2; J: TRBJ1-2
CDR3: CASSLDRETEAFF; V: TRBV6-5; J: TRBJ1-1
CDR3: CASSLGQGSYNEQFF; V: TRBV7-7; J: TRBJ2-1
CDR3: CASRAPPGGYTF; V: TRBV6-5; J: TRBJ1-2
CDR3: CASSTVTGQGLGYTF; V: TRBV28; J: TRBJ1-2
CDR3: CASSLSASGTQEQFF; V: TRBV7-6; J: TRBJ2-1
CDR3: CSALGALTDTQYF; V: TRBV29-1; J: TRBJ2-3
CDR3: CASSSGWTGAYEQYF; V: TRBV5-5; J: TRBJ2-7
CDR3: CASSPTVADNYGYTF; V: TRBV3-1/TRBV3-2; J: TRBJ1-2
CDR3: CASTLGLAGHNEQFF; V: TRBV5-1; J: TRBJ2-1
CDR3: CASRPDRGNTEAFF; V: TRBV7-3; J: TRBJ1-1
CDR3: CASSKDRGPSYEQYF; V: TRBV11-2; J: TRBJ2-7
CDR3: CASSSQGASQHF; V: TRBV3-1/TRBV3-2; J: TRBJ1-5
CDR3: CASSEELAAQETQYF; V: TRBV2; J: TRBJ2-5
CDR3: CASSLTPGGTQYF; V: TRBV6-4; J: TRBJ2-5
CDR3: CASSLALAGDSGELFF; V: TRBV7-2; J: TRBJ2-2
CDR3: CATNRDGEQYF; V: TRBV10-3; J: TRBJ2-7
CDR3: CASTRAGSPYEQYF; V: TRBV5-4; J: TRBJ2-7
CDR3: CASRGAGSRKLFF; V: TRBV28; J: TRBJ1-4
CDR3: CASSLLRGGNGYTF; V: TRBV27; J: TRBJ1-2
CDR3: CASSARDSSEAFF; V: TRBV11-2; J: TRBJ1-1
CDR3: CASSRTGGAGNTIYF; V: TRBV7-2; J: TRBJ1-3
CDR3: CASSQLGGSTDTQYF; V: TRBV4-1; J: TRBJ2-3
CDR3: CASSPEGWGREQYF; V: TRBV18; J: TRBJ2-7
CDR3: CASSEAKTGYSYEQYF; V: TRBV6-1; J: TRBJ2-7
CDR3: CASSLRGPNEQFF; V: TRBV7-2; J: TRBJ2-1
CDR3: CASSLGQGGSANEKLFF; V: TRBV7-9; J: TRBJ1-4
CDR3: CASSYEAGRTYNEQFF; V: TRBV6-5; J: TRBJ2-1
CDR3: CASSTIPSLYEQYF; V: TRBV7-2; J: TRBJ2-7
CDR3: CASSGQGTGELFF; V: TRBV30; J: TRBJ2-2
CDR3: CASSLLATGNTEAFF; V: TRBV7-9; J: TRBJ1-1
CDR3: CASSPPSSEKLFF; V: TRBV18; J: TRBJ1-4
CDR3: CASSLTRGPLYNEQFF; V: TRBV7-2; J: TRBJ2-1